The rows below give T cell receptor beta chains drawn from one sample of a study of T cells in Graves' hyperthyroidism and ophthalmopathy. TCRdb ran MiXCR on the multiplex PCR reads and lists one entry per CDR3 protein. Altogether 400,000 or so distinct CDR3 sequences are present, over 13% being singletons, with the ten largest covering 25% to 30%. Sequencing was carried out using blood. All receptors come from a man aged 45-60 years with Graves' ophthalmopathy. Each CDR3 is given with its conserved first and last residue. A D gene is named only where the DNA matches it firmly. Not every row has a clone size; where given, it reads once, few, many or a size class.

CDR3nt: TGTGCCAGCAGCCAACGCGGGCCCCTGCAGTTCTTC; CDR3aa: CASSQRGPLQFF; d_gene: -; j_gene: TRBJ2-1; v_gene: TRBV14; abundance: few
CDR3nt: TGCGCCAGCAGCTTGGTAGGGACTAGCGGCTACGAGCAGTACTTC; CDR3aa: CASSLVGTSGYEQYF; d_gene: TRBD2; j_gene: TRBJ2-7; v_gene: TRBV5-1; abundance: many
CDR3nt: TGTGCCAGCGCCTCCGGGACTTACTATGGCTACACCTTC; CDR3aa: CASASGTYYGYTF; d_gene: -; j_gene: TRBJ1-2; v_gene: TRBV27; abundance: many
CDR3nt: TGTGCCAGTAGTATTTCAGGGCCTTTGGAGACCCAGTACTTC; CDR3aa: CASSISGPLETQYF; d_gene: -; j_gene: TRBJ2-5; v_gene: TRBV19; abundance: -
CDR3nt: TGTGCCAGCAGCGTAGTACACAGCGATAAGCAGTTCTTC; CDR3aa: CASSVVHSDKQFF; d_gene: -; j_gene: TRBJ2-1; v_gene: TRBV9; abundance: many
CDR3nt: TGTGCCAGCAGCGACACAGGGTGGTGGGCTGAGCAGTTCTTC; CDR3aa: CASSDTGWWAEQFF; d_gene: -; j_gene: TRBJ2-1; v_gene: TRBV25-1; abundance: -
CDR3nt: TGCGCCAGCAGCTTGGGAGTAGGCGGGACCTACGAGCAGTACTTC; CDR3aa: CASSLGVGGTYEQYF; d_gene: -; j_gene: TRBJ2-7; v_gene: TRBV5-1; abundance: many
CDR3nt: TGTGCCAGCAGCTTAGGAATTGCCAGGAGCTCCTATAATTCACCCCTCCACTTT; CDR3aa: CASSLGIARSSYNSPLHF; d_gene: -; j_gene: TRBJ1-6; v_gene: TRBV7-9; abundance: -
CDR3nt: TGTGCCTGGAGTTTCCAGGGCAATCAGCCCCAGCATTTT; CDR3aa: CAWSFQGNQPQHF; d_gene: -; j_gene: TRBJ1-5; v_gene: TRBV30; abundance: many
CDR3nt: TGTGCCACCCTAAGGGGGGATGATGAAAAACTGTTTTTT; CDR3aa: CATLRGDDEKLFF; d_gene: -; j_gene: TRBJ1-4; v_gene: TRBV28; abundance: -
CDR3nt: TGTGCCAGCAGCCCCACAGGGGTAGAGAATTCACCCCTCCACTTT; CDR3aa: CASSPTGVENSPLHF; d_gene: TRBD1; j_gene: TRBJ1-6; v_gene: TRBV7-6; abundance: few
CDR3nt: TGTGCCTGGAGTCTCGGACAGGGCGGGGCCGGGGAGCTGTTTTTT; CDR3aa: CAWSLGQGGAGELFF; d_gene: TRBD1; j_gene: TRBJ2-2; v_gene: TRBV30; abundance: many
CDR3nt: TGTGCCATCCTTGACGGACTAGCGGGAGTCGGAACCGGGGAGCTGTTTTTT; CDR3aa: CAILDGLAGVGTGELFF; d_gene: TRBD2; j_gene: TRBJ2-2; v_gene: TRBV10-3; abundance: many
CDR3nt: TGTGCCAGCAATCTTTGTAGCGGGCAAATAGCCAAAAACATTCAGTACTTC; CDR3aa: CASNLCSGQIAKNIQYF; d_gene: TRBD2; j_gene: TRBJ2-4; v_gene: TRBV12-3/TRBV12-4; abundance: -
CDR3nt: TGTGCCAGTAGTACCTCCGGGACAGGGGTAGATACGCAGTATTTT; CDR3aa: CASSTSGTGVDTQYF; d_gene: TRBD1; j_gene: TRBJ2-3; v_gene: TRBV19; abundance: -
CDR3nt: TGTGCCAGCAGCACCTGGACCGGGCGGGATCAGCCCCAGCATTTT; CDR3aa: CASSTWTGRDQPQHF; d_gene: -; j_gene: TRBJ1-5; v_gene: TRBV9; abundance: -
CDR3nt: TGCAGTGCTGTCCTCGGACGGGCTAGCACAGATACGCAGTATTTT; CDR3aa: CSAVLGRASTDTQYF; d_gene: -; j_gene: TRBJ2-3; v_gene: TRBV20-1; abundance: few
CDR3nt: TGTGCCAGCACCCCTCCCCTGACCTACTCCTACGAGCAGTACTTC; CDR3aa: CASTPPLTYSYEQYF; d_gene: -; j_gene: TRBJ2-7; v_gene: TRBV5-8; abundance: few
CDR3nt: TGTGCCAGCAGCTTATACAGGGGACACTCGAACACTGAAGCTTTCTTT; CDR3aa: CASSLYRGHSNTEAFF; d_gene: TRBD1; j_gene: TRBJ1-1; v_gene: TRBV28; abundance: few
CDR3nt: TGTGCCAGCAGTTACTCGGCGGGAGGAAGCTCTGGGGCCAACGTCCTGACTTTC; CDR3aa: CASSYSAGGSSGANVLTF; d_gene: TRBD2; j_gene: TRBJ2-6; v_gene: TRBV6-5; abundance: -
CDR3nt: TGCAGCGTTGGCACGGGAACTAACTATGGCTACACCTTC; CDR3aa: CSVGTGTNYGYTF; d_gene: -; j_gene: TRBJ1-2; v_gene: TRBV29-1; abundance: -
CDR3nt: TGCAGTGCTAGTGGTTCAGCCTACGAGCAGTACTTC; CDR3aa: CSASGSAYEQYF; d_gene: -; j_gene: TRBJ2-7; v_gene: TRBV20-1; abundance: -
CDR3nt: TGTGCCAGCACGGGCGGAGCGGGAGTCCACAATGAGCAGTTCTTC; CDR3aa: CASTGGAGVHNEQFF; d_gene: TRBD2; j_gene: TRBJ2-1; v_gene: TRBV10-3; abundance: -
CDR3nt: TGTGCCAGCAGCTTAGTAGGGTGGTCCTACGAGCAGTACTTC; CDR3aa: CASSLVGWSYEQYF; d_gene: -; j_gene: TRBJ2-7; v_gene: TRBV11-3; abundance: many
CDR3nt: TGTGCCAGCAGCTTAGGGGACCGAATCTACGAGCAGTACTTC; CDR3aa: CASSLGDRIYEQYF; d_gene: -; j_gene: TRBJ2-7; v_gene: TRBV7-8; abundance: -
CDR3nt: TGTGCCACCAGTGGGAGCGGGGGAACGAGCTCCTACAATGAGCAGTTCTTC; CDR3aa: CATSGSGGTSSYNEQFF; d_gene: TRBD2; j_gene: TRBJ2-1; v_gene: TRBV24-1; abundance: many
CDR3nt: TGCAGTGCTAGATTACACAATAGCAATCAGCCCCAGCATTTT; CDR3aa: CSARLHNSNQPQHF; d_gene: -; j_gene: TRBJ1-5; v_gene: TRBV20-1; abundance: many
CDR3nt: TGTGCTAGTGGTTTGGTCGTGACGAGGGATAGCGGCGAGCAGTACTTC; CDR3aa: CASGLVVTRDSGEQYF; d_gene: -; j_gene: TRBJ2-7; v_gene: TRBV12-5; abundance: -
CDR3nt: TGCAGTGCTTACGCCCCGAGACATATATCTAGCACAGATACGCAGTATTTT; CDR3aa: CSAYAPRHISSTDTQYF; d_gene: -; j_gene: TRBJ2-3; v_gene: TRBV20-1; abundance: many